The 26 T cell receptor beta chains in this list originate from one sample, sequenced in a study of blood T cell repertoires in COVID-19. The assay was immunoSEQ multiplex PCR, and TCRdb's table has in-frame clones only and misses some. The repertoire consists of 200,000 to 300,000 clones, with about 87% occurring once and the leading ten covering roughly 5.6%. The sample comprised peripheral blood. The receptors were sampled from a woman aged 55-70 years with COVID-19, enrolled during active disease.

CDR3 region: CAPEREDEQYF. For the CDR3, the DNA is TGTGCCCCAGAGCGGGAGGACGAGCAGTACTTC. The chain joins TRBV19 to TRBJ2-7, with 9 bases identical to TRBD2. From germline, CDR1 is LNHDA and CDR2 SQIVND (reference sequence). The CDR3 covers 11 residues. V was pared by 11 bases and J by 5 bases, with 4 bases of the junction left unmatched.

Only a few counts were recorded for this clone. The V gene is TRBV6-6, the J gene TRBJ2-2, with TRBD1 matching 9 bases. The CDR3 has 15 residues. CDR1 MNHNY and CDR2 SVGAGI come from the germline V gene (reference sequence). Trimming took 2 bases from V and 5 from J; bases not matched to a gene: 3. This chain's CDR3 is CASSYGDRVTGELFF. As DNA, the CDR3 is TGTGCCAGCAGTTACGGGGACAGGGTAACCGGGGAGCTGTTTTTT.

The CDR3: CASSIEGQGPNYGYTF. CDR3 bases: TGTGCCAGTAGTATAGAGGGACAGGGGCCGAACTATGGCTACACCTTC. J is TRBJ1-2 and V is TRBV19; TRBD1 matches 10 bases. CDR3 length: 16 amino acids. Germline CDR1 reads LNHDA; CDR2 reads SQIVND (reference sequence). Unmatched junction bases numbered 3, after V lost 0 bases and J lost 2 bases.

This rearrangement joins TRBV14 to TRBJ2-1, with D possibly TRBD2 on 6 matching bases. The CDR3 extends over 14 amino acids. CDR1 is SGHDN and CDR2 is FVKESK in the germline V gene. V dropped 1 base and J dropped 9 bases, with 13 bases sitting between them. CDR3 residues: CASSQVRLVGEQFF. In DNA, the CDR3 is TGTGCCAGCAGCCAAGTCAGACTAGTCGGTGAGCAGTTCTTC.

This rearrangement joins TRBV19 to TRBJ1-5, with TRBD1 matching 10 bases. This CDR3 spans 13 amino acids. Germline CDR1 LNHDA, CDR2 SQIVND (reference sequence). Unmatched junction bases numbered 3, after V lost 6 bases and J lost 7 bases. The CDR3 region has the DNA TGTGCCAGTAGCGGGACAGGGGCCCAGCCCCAGCATTTT. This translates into CASSGTGAQPQHF.

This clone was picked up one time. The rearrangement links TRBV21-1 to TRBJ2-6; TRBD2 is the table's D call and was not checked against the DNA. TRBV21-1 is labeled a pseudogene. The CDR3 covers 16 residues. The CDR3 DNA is TGTGCCAGCAGCAAAGACCCCGGGGCTGGGGCCAACGTCCTGACTTTC. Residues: CASSKDPGAGANVLTF.

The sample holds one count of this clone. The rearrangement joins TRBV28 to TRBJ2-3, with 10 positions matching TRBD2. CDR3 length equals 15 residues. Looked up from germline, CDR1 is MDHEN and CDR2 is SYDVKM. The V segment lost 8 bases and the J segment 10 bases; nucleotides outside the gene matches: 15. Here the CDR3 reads CASSKIGLAGVPQYF. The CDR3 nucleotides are TGTGCCAGCTCAAAAATCGGGCTAGCGGGAGTTCCGCAGTATTTT.

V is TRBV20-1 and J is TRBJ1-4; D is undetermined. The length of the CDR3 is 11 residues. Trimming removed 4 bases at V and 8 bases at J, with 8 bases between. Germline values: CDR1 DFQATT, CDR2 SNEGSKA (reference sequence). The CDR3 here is CSAILHEKLFF. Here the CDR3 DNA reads TGCAGTGCTATACTGCACGAAAAACTGTTTTTT.

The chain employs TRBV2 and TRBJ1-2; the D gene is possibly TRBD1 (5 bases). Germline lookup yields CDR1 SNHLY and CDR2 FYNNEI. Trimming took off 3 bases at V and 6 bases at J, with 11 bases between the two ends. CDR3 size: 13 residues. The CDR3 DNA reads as TGTGCCAGCAGTGAGGGGGGATTAGATGGCTACACCTTC. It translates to CASSEGGLDGYTF.

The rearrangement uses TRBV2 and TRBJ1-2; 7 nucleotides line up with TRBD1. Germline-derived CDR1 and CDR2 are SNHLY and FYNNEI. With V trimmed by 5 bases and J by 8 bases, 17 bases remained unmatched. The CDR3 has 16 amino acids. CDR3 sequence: CASSSDRSAHSEGYTF. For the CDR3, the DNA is TGTGCCAGCAGTTCGGACAGGTCGGCTCATTCGGAGGGCTACACCTTC.

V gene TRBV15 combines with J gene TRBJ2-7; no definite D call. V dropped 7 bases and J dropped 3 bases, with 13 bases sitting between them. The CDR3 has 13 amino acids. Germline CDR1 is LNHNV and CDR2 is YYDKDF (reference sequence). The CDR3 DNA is TGTGCCACCAACCTCCCAGGCCTCTACGAGCAGTACTTC. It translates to CATNLPGLYEQYF.

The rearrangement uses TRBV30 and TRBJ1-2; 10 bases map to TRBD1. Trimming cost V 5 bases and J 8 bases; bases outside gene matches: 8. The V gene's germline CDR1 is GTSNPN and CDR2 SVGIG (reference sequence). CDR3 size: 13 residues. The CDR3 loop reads CAWGRQGAGGYTF. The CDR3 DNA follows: TGTGCCTGGGGCCGACAGGGGGCGGGCGGCTACACCTTC.

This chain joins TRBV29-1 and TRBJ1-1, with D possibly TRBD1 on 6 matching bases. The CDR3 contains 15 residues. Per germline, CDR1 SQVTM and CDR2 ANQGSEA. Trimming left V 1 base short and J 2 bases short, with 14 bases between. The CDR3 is CSVEGGRKVNTEAFF. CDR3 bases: TGCAGCGTTGAAGGGGGGCGTAAAGTCAACACTGAAGCTTTCTTT.

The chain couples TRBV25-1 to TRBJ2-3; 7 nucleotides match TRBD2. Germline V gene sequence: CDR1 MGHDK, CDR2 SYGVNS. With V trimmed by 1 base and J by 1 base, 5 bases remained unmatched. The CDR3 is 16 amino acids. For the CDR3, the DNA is TGTGCCAGCAGTGAATGGCGCGGGAGCGGCACAGATACGCAGTATTTT. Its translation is CASSEWRGSGTDTQYF.

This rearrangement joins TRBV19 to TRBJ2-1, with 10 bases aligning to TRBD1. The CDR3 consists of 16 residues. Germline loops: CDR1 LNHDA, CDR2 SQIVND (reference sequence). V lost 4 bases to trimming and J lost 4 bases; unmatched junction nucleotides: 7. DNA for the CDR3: TGTGCCAGTAGTACTAGGGGACAGGGGAATTACAATGAGCAGTTCTTC. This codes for CASSTRGQGNYNEQFF. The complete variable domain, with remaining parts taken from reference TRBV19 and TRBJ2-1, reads DGGITQSPKYLFRKEGQNVTLSCEQNLNHDAMYWYRQDPGQGLRLIYYSQIVNDFQKGDIAEGYSVSREKKESFPLTVTSAQKNPTAFYLCASSTRGQGNYNEQFFGPGTRLTVL.

The CDR3 region has the DNA TGCGCCAGCAGCTTGGGGAGTATCATTACCGAGCAGTACTTC. Protein sequence: CASSLGSIITEQYF. The V and J genes are TRBV5-1 and TRBJ2-7; D gene unclear. The CDR3 spans 14 residues. Germline loops: CDR1 SGHRS, CDR2 YFSETQ. The V and J ends lost 0 bases and 6 bases respectively, with 13 bases between them.

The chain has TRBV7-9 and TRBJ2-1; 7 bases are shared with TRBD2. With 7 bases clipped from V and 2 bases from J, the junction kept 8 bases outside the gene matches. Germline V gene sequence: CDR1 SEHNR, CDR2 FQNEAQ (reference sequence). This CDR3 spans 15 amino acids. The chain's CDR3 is CASTWGGTPYNEQFF. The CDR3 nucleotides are TGTGCCAGCACCTGGGGGGGTACCCCCTACAATGAGCAGTTCTTC.

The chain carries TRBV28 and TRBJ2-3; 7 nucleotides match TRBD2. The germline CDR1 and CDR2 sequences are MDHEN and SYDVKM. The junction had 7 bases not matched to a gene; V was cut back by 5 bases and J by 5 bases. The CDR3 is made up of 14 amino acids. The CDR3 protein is CASSNTGGKDTQYF. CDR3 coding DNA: TGTGCCAGCAGTAACACCGGGGGGAAAGATACGCAGTATTTT.

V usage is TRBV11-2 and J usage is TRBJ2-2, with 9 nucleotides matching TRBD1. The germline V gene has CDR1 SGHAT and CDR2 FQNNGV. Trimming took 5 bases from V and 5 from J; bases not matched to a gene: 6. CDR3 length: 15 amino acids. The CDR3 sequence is CASSLSGTGTGELFF. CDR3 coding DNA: TGTGCCAGCAGCCTATCCGGGACAGGGACCGGGGAGCTGTTTTTT. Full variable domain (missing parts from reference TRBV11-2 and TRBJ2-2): EAGVAQSPRYKIIEKRQSVAFWCNPISGHATLYWYQQILGQGPKLLIQFQNNGVVDDSQLPKDRFSAERLKGVDSTLKIQPAKLEDSAVYLCASSLSGTGTGELFFGEGSRLTVL.

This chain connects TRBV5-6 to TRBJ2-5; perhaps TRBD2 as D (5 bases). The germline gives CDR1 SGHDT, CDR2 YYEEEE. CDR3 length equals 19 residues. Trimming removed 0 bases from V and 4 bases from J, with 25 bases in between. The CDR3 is CASSLVGSSSILALETQYF. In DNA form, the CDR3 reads TGTGCCAGCAGCTTGGTTGGTTCTAGCTCTATTCTAGCTCTAGAGACCCAGTACTTC.

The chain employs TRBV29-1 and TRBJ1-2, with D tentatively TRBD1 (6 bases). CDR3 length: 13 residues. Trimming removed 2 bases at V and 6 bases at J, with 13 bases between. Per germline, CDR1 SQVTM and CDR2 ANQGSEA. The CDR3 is CSVERGGAHGYTF. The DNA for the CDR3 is TGCAGCGTTGAAAGGGGGGGGGCGCATGGCTACACCTTC.

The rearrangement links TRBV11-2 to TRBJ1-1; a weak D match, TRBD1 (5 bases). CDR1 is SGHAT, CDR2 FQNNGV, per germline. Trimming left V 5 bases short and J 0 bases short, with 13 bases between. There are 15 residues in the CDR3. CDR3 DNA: TGTGCCAGCAGCCCTCCGACAGTAATGAACACTGAAGCTTTCTTT. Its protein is CASSPPTVMNTEAFF.

Written as DNA, the CDR3 is TGTGCCAGCAGCTTGGGCAGGCGCACAGATACGCAGTATTTT. Its protein is CASSLGRRTDTQYF. The rearrangement uses TRBV5-4 and TRBJ2-3; no clear D gene. The length of the CDR3 is 14 residues. Between the trimmed V and J ends, which lost 0 bases and 1 base, there was a span of 6 bases. From germline, CDR1 is SGHNT and CDR2 YYREEE (reference sequence). The entire variable domain, with the rest obtained from reference TRBV5-4 and TRBJ2-3, is as follows: ETGVTQSPTHLIKTRGQQVTLRCSSQSGHNTVSWYQQALGQGPQFIFQYYREEENGRGNFPPRFSGLQFPNYSSELNVNALELDDSALYLCASSLGRRTDTQYFGPGTRLTVL.

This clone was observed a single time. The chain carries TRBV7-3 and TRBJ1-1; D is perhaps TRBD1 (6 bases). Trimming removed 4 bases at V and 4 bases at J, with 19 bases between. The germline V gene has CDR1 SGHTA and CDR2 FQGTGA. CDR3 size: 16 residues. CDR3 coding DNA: TGTGCCAGCAGCTCACATTGGACAGAAAGTAGCACTGAAGCTTTCTTT. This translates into CASSSHWTESSTEAFF.

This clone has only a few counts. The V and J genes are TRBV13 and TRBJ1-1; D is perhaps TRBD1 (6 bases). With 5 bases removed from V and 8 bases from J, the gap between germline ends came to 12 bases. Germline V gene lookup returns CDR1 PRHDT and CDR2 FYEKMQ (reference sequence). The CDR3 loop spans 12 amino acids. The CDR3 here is CASSRGGQEAFF. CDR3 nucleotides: TGTGCCAGCAGCCGGGGGGGGCAGGAAGCTTTCTTT.

The CDR3 bases are TGTGCCACCAGTGTCCTAGGGACAGGGTCCCCGAAACGCAATCAGCCCCAGCATTTT. Protein sequence: CATSVLGTGSPKRNQPQHF. The chain couples TRBV24-1 to TRBJ1-5; 9 bases line up with TRBD1. V gave up 5 bases and J gave up 2 bases; unmatched junction bases: 15. The CDR3 has 19 amino acids. Germline CDR1 and CDR2: KGHDR and SFDVKD.